This TCR beta chain was sequenced in a study of blood T cell repertoires in COVID-19. Participants were aged about 18 to 90 years from 20 to 30 US areas. Generated by immunoSEQ multiplex PCR, the TCRdb table keeps only in-frame clones and is missing some. The data contain over 150,000 clones, more than 65% of them seen just once; the ten biggest clones take up approximately 7.9%. The sample consisted of PBMCs or T cells enriched from blood (not recorded which). The receptor was derived from a man aged 35-49 years who had recovered from COVID-19.

CDR3 region: CASGTGGGTEAFF. CDR3 nucleotide sequence: TGTGCCAGCGGGACAGGGGGTGGGACTGAAGCTTTCTTT. The chain uses TRBV19 and TRBJ1-1; TRBD1 aligns across 11 bases. The CDR3 sequence is 13 residues long. Germline trimming cut 9 bases from V and 5 bases from J; bases unmatched to any gene: 5. Germline CDR1 reads LNHDA; CDR2 reads SQIVND (reference sequence).